The 17 T cell receptor beta chains below all came from one sample that was sequenced in a study of T cells in Graves' hyperthyroidism and ophthalmopathy. What was amplified from RNA transcripts were TCR beta CDR3 regions. HTBI primers were employed in a first-round RT-PCR of the TCR CDR3. A single record per CDR3 protein comes from TCRdb applying MiXCR to the multiplex PCR reads. The sample comprises some 270,000 distinct CDR3 sequences, roughly 13% of which are singletons, and roughly 8% rests with the top ten. Source material: blood. The receptors shown here come from a woman in her twenties or thirties with Graves' hyperthyroidism that later progressed to Graves' ophthalmopathy.

The sample holds many counts of this clonotype. The V gene is TRBV15, the J gene TRBJ2-1; 9 bases are shared with TRBD1. Germline CDR1 LNHNV, CDR2 YYDKDF (reference sequence). V was clipped by 2 bases and J by 8 bases; unmatched bases: 19. CDR3 length: 19 residues. The CDR3 protein is CATSRYTQGATYMGDEQFF. CDR3 nucleotides: TGTGCCACCAGCAGATACACACAGGGGGCTACATACATGGGCGATGAGCAGTTCTTC.

This clonotype was recorded many times. The chain uses TRBV20-1 and TRBJ2-1; D is ambiguous. Trimming shortened V by 3 bases and J by 2 bases, and 5 bases separated the two germline ends. The CDR3 totals 12 residues. Germline CDR1 is DFQATT and CDR2 is SNEGSKA (reference sequence). In DNA form, the CDR3 reads TGCAGTGCTAGCGGTGCCTACAATGAGCAGTTCTTC. Protein: CSASGAYNEQFF.

This clonotype was found many times. The gene calls are TRBV3-1 and TRBJ1-1, with D possibly TRBD1 on 5 matching bases. This CDR3 has 14 amino acids. V lost 7 bases to trimming and J lost 2 bases, with 14 bases between them. The germline CDR1 and CDR2 sequences are LGHDT and YNNKEL (reference sequence). Here the CDR3 DNA reads TGTGCCAGCACCTCCGACAGCGCCAACACTGAAGCTTTCTTT. This translates into CASTSDSANTEAFF.

This sequence joins TRBV4-2 and TRBJ2-1; D perhaps matches TRBD1 (7 bases). Germline CDR1 reads LGHNA; CDR2 reads YNFKEQ. The V gene lost 4 bases and the J gene lost 9 bases, with 22 bases spanning the gap. CDR3 length: 16 amino acids. The CDR3 bases are TGTGCCAGCAGCCCGTTTCCCAGGGGGGATTTCAGTGAGCAGTTCTTC. Its protein product is CASSPFPRGDFSEQFF.

This clonotype appeared many times. The CDR3 region has the DNA TGTGCCAGCAGGGTCAGGGGAGGGACAGATACGCAGTATTTT. This encodes CASRVRGGTDTQYF. This chain connects TRBV6-1 to TRBJ2-3, with D possibly being TRBD2 (7 bases). The CDR3 length is 14 residues. Looked up from germline, CDR1 is MNHNS and CDR2 is SASEGT. The ends were cut back, 6 bases at V and 3 bases at J, with 13 bases in the middle.

This clonotype was counted only a few times. A much larger clone lies one base from this, so it may be a read error. This rearrangement joins TRBV7-2 to TRBJ2-7, with TRBD2 as a possible D gene (5 bases). Germline V gene data show CDR1 as SGHTA and CDR2 as FQGNSA. CDR3 length equals 14 residues. This chain's CDR3 is CASSLTSDRYEQCF. The CDR3 nucleotides read TGTGCCAGCAGCTTAACTAGTGATAGGTACGAGCAGTGCTTC.

This clonotype was found many times. The chain uses TRBV6-1 and TRBJ1-4, with 8 bases fitting TRBD1. This CDR3 comprises 15 residues. The trim removed 8 bases at V and 5 bases at J, leaving 10 bases unmatched. Germline assignment: CDR1 MNHNS and CDR2 SASEGT. CDR3 amino acids: CASSRTGSWNEKLFF. The CDR3 coding sequence is TGTGCCAGCTCACGGACAGGGTCATGGAATGAAAAACTGTTTTTT.

At least ten counts were recorded for this clonotype. The CDR3 here is CASSIRDTYYEQYF. CDR3 nucleotides: TGTGCCAGCAGTATCCGGGACACGTACTACGAGCAGTACTTC. The chain uses TRBV7-2 and TRBJ2-7, with TRBD1 as a possible D gene (6 bases). CDR1 and CDR2 (germline): SGHTA, FQGNSA. The germline V and J ends were trimmed by 6 bases and 3 bases, with 15 bases remaining between them. This CDR3 is 14 amino acids long.

This chain joins TRBV20-1 and TRBJ1-3; D is uncertain. Germline CDR1 and CDR2: DFQATT and SNEGSKA (reference sequence). Trimming took off 5 bases at V and 0 bases at J, with 11 bases between the two ends. The CDR3 loop spans 14 amino acids. The CDR3 DNA reads as TGCAGTGCTCCCCCGATTGCCTCTGGAAACACCATATATTTT. It encodes CSAPPIASGNTIYF.

This clonotype came up many times. The chain combines TRBV27 with TRBJ2-1; TRBD2 matches at 11 bases. V lost 2 bases, J lost 1 base, and 7 bases stayed unmatched. CDR1 is MNHEY, CDR2 SMNVEV, per germline (reference sequence). The CDR3 has 18 amino acids. CDR3 sequence (DNA): TGTGCCAGCAGTTTAATAGCGGGAGGGCCCGGGTCCTACAATGAGCAGTTCTTC. Its translation: CASSLIAGGPGSYNEQFF.

The sample holds many counts of this clonotype. The chain uses TRBV6-1 and TRBJ2-7; D gene uncertain. The germline gives CDR1 MNHNS, CDR2 SASEGT. There are 11 residues in the CDR3. V was trimmed by 5 bases and J by 3 bases, leaving 5 bases between them. DNA for the CDR3: TGTGCCAGCAGTAGAGACTACGAGCAGTACTTC. This translates into CASSRDYEQYF.

This clonotype occurred a few times. The chain recombines TRBV7-2 with TRBJ1-2; unclear D gene. V lost 8 bases and J lost 8, with 12 bases in between. CDR1 is SGHTA and CDR2 is FQGNSA in the germline V gene. This CDR3 is 11 amino acids long. The CDR3 loop is CASRLAGGYTF. DNA for the CDR3: TGTGCCAGCCGCCTCGCGGGAGGCTACACCTTC.

In this sample, this clonotype turned up many times. The V gene is TRBV5-1, the J gene TRBJ2-7; TRBD2 might be the D (5 bases). The V end was cut by 4 bases, the J end by 2 bases, with 10 bases between. Germline V gene lookup returns CDR1 SGHRS and CDR2 YFSETQ. This CDR3 is built from 13 residues. As DNA, the CDR3 is TGCGCCAGCAGCCCCGACTACGCCTACGAGCAGTACTTC. This translates into CASSPDYAYEQYF.

There are a few counts of this clonotype. This chain uses TRBV5-8 with TRBJ2-7; D not certain. The CDR3 extends over 13 amino acids. V was cut by 2 bases and J by 2 bases, with 8 bases left in between. Germline CDR1 reads SGHTS; CDR2 reads YDEGEE. The CDR3 DNA sequence: TGTGCCAGCAGCTTACGAGAGGCCTACGAGCAGTACTTC. Encoded protein: CASSLREAYEQYF.

This clonotype was seen at least ten times. This chain connects TRBV30 to TRBJ1-4; D gene uncertain. CDR1 and CDR2 (germline): GTSNPN, SVGIG (reference sequence). V dropped 3 bases and J dropped 5 bases, with 19 bases sitting between them. This CDR3 region has 16 residues. CDR3 in DNA: TGTGCCTGGAGAGATAAACTTGGCAAGCACAATGAAAAACTGTTTTTT. This encodes CAWRDKLGKHNEKLFF.

CDR3: CAISERGGGRTDTQYF. In DNA, the CDR3 is TGTGCCATCAGTGAGCGGGGGGGAGGGCGTACAGATACGCAGTATTTT. This chain links TRBV10-3 with TRBJ2-3, with 8 bases lining up with TRBD2. Trimming at V came to 2 bases and at J to 3 bases, leaving 7 bases not matched to a gene. The CDR3 is made up of 16 amino acids. In germline, CDR1 is ENHRY, CDR2 SYGVKD.

This clonotype was picked up many times. V usage is TRBV16 and J usage is TRBJ1-1, with D perhaps TRBD1 (6 bases). The CDR3 loop spans 15 amino acids. The V end lost 0 bases, the J end lost 0 bases, and 8 bases lay between the germline ends. Germline-derived CDR1 and CDR2 are KGHSY and FQNENV. CDR3 DNA sequence: TGTGCCAGCAGCCAATCACGGACAGTGAACACTGAAGCTTTCTTT. The encoded protein is CASSQSRTVNTEAFF.